The clone carrying this T cell receptor beta chain was picked up many times. Its specificity is not known. It was patients with CD8+CD57+ cell expansion by flow cytometry who were chosen for sequencing. A severe acquired aplastic anemia diagnosis applied to all patients. Patients were therapy-naive when their blood was sampled. This entry is derived from a study of CD8+CD57+ T cells in acquired aplastic anemia. Template material for TCR beta VDJ and CDR3 profiling consisted of genomic DNA. One entry per CDR3 protein, called by TCRdb with MiXCR from the reads. The table records 150,000 to 180,000 distinct CDR3 sequences, about 52% of them present only once. Notes on the study in general: No significant patient-versus-control difference appeared in CD8+ Simpson's diversity.

This clonotype was sampled from a human donor with aplastic anemia. The material sequenced was sorted CD4+, CD8+, or CD8+CD57+ T cells (not recorded which) from PBMCs.

CDR3 amino acids: CASSYSAPQGAFGSPLHF. The DNA of the CDR3 is TGTGCCAGCAGTTATTCCGCCCCACAGGGGGCTTTTGGTTCACCCCTCCACTTT. The chain recombines TRBV6-2 or TRBV6-3 with TRBJ1-6; TRBD1 matches at 9 bases. The V gene's germline CDR1 is MNHEY and CDR2 SVGEGT. The CDR3 is made up of 18 amino acids. The J segment lost 9 bases and the V segment lost 3 bases, leaving 15 bases of the junction unmatched.